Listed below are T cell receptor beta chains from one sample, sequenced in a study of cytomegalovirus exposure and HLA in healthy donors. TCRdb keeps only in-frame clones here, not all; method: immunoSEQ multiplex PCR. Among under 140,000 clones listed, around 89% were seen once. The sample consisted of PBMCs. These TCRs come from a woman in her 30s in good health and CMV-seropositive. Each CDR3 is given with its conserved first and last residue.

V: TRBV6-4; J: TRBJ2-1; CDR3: CASSRGDRVNEQFF
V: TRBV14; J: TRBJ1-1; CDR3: CASSLFQGGTEAFF
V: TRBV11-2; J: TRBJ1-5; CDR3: CASFLGSGNQPQHF
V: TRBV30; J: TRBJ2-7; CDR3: CAWRATGTYEQYF
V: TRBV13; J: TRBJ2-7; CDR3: CASSLRFGAGGEQYF
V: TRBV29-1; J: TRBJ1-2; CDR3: CSFVREEAGYTF
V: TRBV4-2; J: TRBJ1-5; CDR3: CASSQSGSQPQHF
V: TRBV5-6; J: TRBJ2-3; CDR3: CASSLRGGPDTQYF
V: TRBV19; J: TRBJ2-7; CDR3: CASSSRLAGPAYEQYF
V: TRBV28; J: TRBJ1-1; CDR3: CAVLKGRGWTEAFF
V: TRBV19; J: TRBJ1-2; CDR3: CASRGRRDGNYGYTF
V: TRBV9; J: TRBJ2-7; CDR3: CASSQGGSYEQYF
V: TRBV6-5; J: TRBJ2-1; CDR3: CATATGNRGNEQFF
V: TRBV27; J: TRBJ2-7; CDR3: CASSSGAYEQYF
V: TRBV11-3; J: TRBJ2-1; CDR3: CASSPQLAGPNEQFF
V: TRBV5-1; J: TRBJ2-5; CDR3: CASSLGQVEETQYF
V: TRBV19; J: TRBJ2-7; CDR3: CASSIQPGQGYEQYF
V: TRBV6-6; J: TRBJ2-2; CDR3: CASSYGQGAGELFF
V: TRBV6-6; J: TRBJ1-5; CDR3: CASSLDSQPQHF
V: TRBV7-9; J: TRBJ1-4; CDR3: CASSPDRRDREKLFF
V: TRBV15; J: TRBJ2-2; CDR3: CATSRDLDRPNTGELFF
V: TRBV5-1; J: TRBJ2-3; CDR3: CASTIAGGGSTDTQYF
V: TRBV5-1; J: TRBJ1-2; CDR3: CASSFLRDTNYGYTF
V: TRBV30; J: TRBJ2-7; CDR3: CAWSWKREGLGGEQYF
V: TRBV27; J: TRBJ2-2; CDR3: CASSLTSGGYTGELFF
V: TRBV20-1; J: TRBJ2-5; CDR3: CSANREETQYF